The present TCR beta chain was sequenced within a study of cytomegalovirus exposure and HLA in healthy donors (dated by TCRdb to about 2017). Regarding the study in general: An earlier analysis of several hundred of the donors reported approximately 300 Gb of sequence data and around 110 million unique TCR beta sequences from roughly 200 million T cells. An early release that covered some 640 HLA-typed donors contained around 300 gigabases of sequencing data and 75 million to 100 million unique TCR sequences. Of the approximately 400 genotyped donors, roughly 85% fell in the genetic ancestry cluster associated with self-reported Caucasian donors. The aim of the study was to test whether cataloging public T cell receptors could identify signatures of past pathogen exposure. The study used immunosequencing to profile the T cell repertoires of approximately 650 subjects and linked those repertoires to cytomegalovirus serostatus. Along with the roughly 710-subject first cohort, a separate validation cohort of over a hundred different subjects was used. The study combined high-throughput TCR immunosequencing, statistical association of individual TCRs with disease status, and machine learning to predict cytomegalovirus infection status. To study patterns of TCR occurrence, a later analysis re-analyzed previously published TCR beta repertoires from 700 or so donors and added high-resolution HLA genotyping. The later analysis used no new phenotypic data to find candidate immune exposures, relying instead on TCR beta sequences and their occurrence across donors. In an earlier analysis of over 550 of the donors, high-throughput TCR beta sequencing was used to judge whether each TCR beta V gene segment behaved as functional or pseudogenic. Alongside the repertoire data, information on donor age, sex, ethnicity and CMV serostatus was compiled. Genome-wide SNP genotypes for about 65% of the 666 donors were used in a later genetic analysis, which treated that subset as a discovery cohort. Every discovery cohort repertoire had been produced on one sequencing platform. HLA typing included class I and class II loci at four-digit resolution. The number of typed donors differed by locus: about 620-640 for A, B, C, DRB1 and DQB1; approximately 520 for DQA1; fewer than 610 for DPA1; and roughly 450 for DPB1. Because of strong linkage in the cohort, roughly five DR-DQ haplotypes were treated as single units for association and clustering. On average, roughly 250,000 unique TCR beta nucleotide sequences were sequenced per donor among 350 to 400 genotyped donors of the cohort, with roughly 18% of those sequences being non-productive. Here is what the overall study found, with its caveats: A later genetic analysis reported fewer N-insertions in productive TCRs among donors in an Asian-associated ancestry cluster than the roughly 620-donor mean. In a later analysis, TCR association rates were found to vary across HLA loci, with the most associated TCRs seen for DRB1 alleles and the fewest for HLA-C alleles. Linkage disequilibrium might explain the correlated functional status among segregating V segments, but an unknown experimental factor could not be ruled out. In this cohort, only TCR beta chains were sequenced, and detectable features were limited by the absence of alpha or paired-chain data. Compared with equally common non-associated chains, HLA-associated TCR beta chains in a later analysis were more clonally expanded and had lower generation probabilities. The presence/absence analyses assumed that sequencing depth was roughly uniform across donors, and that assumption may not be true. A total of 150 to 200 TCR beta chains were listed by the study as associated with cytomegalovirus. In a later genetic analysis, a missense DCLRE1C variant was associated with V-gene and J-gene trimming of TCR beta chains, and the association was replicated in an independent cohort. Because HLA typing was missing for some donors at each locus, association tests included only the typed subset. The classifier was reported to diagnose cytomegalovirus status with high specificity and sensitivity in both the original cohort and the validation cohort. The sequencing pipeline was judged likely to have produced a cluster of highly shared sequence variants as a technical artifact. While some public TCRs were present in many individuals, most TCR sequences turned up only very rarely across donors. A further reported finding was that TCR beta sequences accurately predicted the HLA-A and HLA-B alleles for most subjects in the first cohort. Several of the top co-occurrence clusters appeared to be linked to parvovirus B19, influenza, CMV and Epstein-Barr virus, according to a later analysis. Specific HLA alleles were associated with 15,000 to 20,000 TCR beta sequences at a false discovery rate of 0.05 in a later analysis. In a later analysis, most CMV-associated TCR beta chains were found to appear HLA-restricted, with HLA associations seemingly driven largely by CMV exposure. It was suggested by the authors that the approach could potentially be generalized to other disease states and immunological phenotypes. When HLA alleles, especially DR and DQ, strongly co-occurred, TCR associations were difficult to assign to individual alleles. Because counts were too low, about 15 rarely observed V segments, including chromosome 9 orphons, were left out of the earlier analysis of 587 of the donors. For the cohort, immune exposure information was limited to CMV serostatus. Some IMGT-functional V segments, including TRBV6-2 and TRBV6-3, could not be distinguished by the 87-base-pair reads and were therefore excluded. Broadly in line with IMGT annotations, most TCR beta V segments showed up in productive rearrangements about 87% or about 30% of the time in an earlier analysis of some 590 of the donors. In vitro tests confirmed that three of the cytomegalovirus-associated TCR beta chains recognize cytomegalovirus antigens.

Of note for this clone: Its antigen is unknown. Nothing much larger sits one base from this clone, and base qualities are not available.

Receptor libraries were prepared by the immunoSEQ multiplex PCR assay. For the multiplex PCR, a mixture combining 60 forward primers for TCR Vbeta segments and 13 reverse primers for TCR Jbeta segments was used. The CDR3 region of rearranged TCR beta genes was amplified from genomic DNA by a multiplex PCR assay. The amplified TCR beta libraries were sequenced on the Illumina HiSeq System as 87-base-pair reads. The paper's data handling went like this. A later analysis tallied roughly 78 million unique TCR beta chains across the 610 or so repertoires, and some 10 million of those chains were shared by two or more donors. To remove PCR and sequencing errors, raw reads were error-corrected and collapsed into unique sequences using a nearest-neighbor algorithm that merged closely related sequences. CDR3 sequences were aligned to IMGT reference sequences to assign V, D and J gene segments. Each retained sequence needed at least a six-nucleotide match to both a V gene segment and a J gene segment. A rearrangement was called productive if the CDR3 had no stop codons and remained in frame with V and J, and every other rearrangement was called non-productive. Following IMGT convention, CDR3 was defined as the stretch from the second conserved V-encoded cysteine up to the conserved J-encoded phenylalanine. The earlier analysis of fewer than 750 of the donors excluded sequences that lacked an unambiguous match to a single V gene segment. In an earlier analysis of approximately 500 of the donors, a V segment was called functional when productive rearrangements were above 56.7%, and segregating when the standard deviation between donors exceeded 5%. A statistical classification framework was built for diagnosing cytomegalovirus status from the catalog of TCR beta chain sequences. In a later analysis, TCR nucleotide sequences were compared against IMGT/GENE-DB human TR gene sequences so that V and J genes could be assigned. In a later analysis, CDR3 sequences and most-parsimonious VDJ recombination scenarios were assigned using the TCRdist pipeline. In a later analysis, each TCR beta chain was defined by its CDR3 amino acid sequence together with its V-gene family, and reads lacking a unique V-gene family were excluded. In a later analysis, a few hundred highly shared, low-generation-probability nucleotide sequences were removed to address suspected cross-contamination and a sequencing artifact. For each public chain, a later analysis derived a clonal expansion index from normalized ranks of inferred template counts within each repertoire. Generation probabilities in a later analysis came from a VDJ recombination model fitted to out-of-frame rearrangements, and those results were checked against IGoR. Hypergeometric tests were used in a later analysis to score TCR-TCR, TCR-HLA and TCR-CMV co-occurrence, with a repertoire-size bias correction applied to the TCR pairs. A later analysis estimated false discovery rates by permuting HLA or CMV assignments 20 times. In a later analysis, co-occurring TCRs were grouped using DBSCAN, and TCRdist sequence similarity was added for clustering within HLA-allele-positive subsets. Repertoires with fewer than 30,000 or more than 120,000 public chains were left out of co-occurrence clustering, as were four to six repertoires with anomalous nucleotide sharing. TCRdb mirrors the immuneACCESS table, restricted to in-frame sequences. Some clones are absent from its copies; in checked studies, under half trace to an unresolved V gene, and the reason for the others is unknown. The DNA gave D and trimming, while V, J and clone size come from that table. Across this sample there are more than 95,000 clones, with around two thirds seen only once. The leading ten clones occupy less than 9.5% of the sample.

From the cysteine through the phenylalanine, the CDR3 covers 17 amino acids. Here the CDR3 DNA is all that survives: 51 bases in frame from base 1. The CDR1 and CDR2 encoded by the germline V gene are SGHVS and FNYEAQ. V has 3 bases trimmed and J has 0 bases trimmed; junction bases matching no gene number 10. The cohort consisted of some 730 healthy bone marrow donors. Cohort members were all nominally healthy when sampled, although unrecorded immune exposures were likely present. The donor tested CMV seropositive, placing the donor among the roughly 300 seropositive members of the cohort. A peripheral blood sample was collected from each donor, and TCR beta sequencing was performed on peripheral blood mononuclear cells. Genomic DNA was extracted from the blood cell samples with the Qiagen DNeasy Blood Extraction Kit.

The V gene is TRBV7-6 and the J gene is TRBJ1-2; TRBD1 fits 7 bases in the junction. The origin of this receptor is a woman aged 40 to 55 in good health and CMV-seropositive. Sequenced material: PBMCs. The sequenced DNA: TGTGCCAGCAGCTTGGAGGGGGCAGACAGAGCTAACTATGGCTACACCTTC. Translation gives CASSLEGADRANYGYTF.